Shown below are 15 T cell receptor beta chains from a single sample sequenced in a study of regulatory T cells in long-lasting Graves disease. Time point reported: newly diagnosed GD, antithyroid drugs for less than 3 months. PBMCs provided the RNA from which the TCR library was made. Researchers made TCR beta libraries by using iRepertoire HTBI primers and running Arm-PCR on CDR3 regions. TCRdb re-derived calls from the multiplex PCR reads in MiXCR, one entry per CDR3 protein. The sample shows 300,000 to 400,000 distinct CDR3 sequences, 18% of them seen only once. This sample comprised peripheral blood mononuclear cells (PBMCs), obtained at new diagnosis, from a patient treated with antithyroid drugs. The receptors here all came from a female donor with Graves disease.

This rearrangement joins TRBV15 to TRBJ2-7; D gene ambiguous. The CDR3 is 14 amino acids. Trimming took off 4 bases at V and 2 bases at J, with 12 bases between the two ends. Germline-derived CDR1 and CDR2 are LNHNV and YYDKDF (reference sequence). CDR3 sequence (DNA): TGTGCCACCAGCATGGACGGTTCAGCCTACGAGCAGTACTTC. This gives the protein CATSMDGSAYEQYF.

This clonotype was recorded a few times. The chain recombines TRBV6-1 with TRBJ2-7, with TRBD1 matching 7 bases. CDR1 and CDR2 (germline): MNHNS, SASEGT. The ends lost 7 bases at V and 3 bases at J; junction bases unmatched: 15. The CDR3 spans 16 residues. CDR3 in amino acids: CASTINPAGGVYEQYF. CDR3 in DNA: TGTGCCAGCACCATCAACCCCGCAGGGGGAGTCTACGAGCAGTACTTC.

This sequence joins TRBV12-3 or TRBV12-4 and TRBJ2-1, with 14 nucleotides matching TRBD2. The tail of the sequence fits TRBJ2-3 better, so the J call may be wrong. CDR3 length: 16 residues. The CDR3 here is CASSPGLAGGSDTQYF. CDR3 sequence (DNA): TGTGCCAGCAGTCCAGGACTAGCGGGAGGTAGCGATACGCAGTATTTT.

The CDR3 reads CASSRSRRMNTEAFF. The CDR3 DNA reads as TGTGCCAGCAGCAGATCCAGGCGGATGAACACTGAAGCTTTCTTT. The chain uses TRBV11-2 and TRBJ1-1; D gene ambiguous. Germline V gene data show CDR1 as SGHAT and CDR2 as FQNNGV. The CDR3 spans 15 residues. The ends were cut back, 5 bases at V and 0 bases at J, with 13 bases in the middle.

A word on this clonotype: A far larger clone differs by one base, so this is likely a read error. The V and J genes are TRBV3-1 and TRBJ2-4; D possibly corresponds to TRBD1 (6 bases). Germline CDR1 is LGHDT and CDR2 is YNNKEL (reference sequence). The CDR3 length is 14 residues. V was shortened by 2 bases and J by 13 bases, with 18 bases between the two germline ends. DNA for the CDR3: TGTGCCAGCAGCCAACAACAGGGCCAAGAGGCCCAGTACTTC. This codes for CASSQQQGQEAQYF.

This clonotype turned up a few times. The chain has TRBV9 and TRBJ2-3, with D perhaps matching TRBD1 (6 bases). CDR3 length: 16 amino acids. Trimming removed 4 bases from V and 2 bases from J, with 17 bases in between. Germline values: CDR1 SGDLS, CDR2 YYNGEE. The CDR3 sequence is CASSNTGTRNTDTQYF. In nucleotides, the CDR3 is TGTGCCAGCAGCAACACCGGGACACGAAACACAGATACGCAGTATTTT.

V is TRBV20-1 and J is TRBJ2-1; the D is unclear. CDR3 length equals 14 residues. V shed 5 bases and J shed 5 bases, with 16 bases lying between them. The V gene's germline CDR1 is DFQATT and CDR2 SNEGSKA (reference sequence). The CDR3: CSAWGSTHHNEQFF. The CDR3, as DNA: TGCAGTGCTTGGGGTAGTACGCACCACAATGAGCAGTTCTTC.

This clonotype was picked up many times. The chain is built from TRBV2 and TRBJ2-5; D gene ambiguous. The CDR3 totals 12 residues. V was cut by 7 bases and J by 1 base, with 7 bases left in between. The germline V gene encodes CDR1 SNHLY and CDR2 FYNNEI. This CDR3 reads CASNWIQETQYF. As DNA, the CDR3 is TGTGCCAGCAACTGGATCCAAGAGACCCAGTACTTC.

This clonotype was found many times. The CDR3 loop is CASSVAPGRIRDSTQYF. DNA of the CDR3: TGTGCCAGCAGCGTGGCTCCGGGACGGATTAGGGATTCTACGCAGTATTTT. The chain couples TRBV9 to TRBJ2-3; D may correspond to TRBD1 or TRBD2 (5 bases each). V was clipped by 2 bases and J by 8 bases, with 24 bases between them. The CDR3 spans 17 residues. Germline CDR1 is SGDLS and CDR2 is YYNGEE.

This clonotype was seen more than once but under ten times. The chain links TRBV19 to TRBJ2-7, with D possibly matching TRBD1 (6 bases). The CDR3 is 17 amino acids. V was shortened by 6 bases and J by 4 bases, with 25 bases between the two germline ends. The germline CDR1 and CDR2 sequences are LNHDA and SQIVND (reference sequence). CDR3 coding DNA: TGTGCCAGTAGACTTGCGGGCGCTAGGGGGTCCGGATACGAGCAGTACTTC. This gives the protein CASRLAGARGSGYEQYF.

This clonotype was recorded at least ten times. The chain's CDR3 is CASSFSPGPYEQYF. CDR3 coding DNA: TGTGCCAGCAGCTTTAGTCCGGGCCCCTACGAGCAGTACTTC. The chain recombines TRBV7-2 with TRBJ2-7, with D unresolved. The CDR3 covers 14 residues. The V end was cut by 3 bases, the J end by 2 bases, with 11 bases between. Germline CDR1 SGHTA, CDR2 FQGNSA.

V and J are TRBV19 and TRBJ2-5, with D maybe TRBD2 (5 bases). V was trimmed by 5 bases and J by 1 base, leaving 11 bases between them. This CDR3 has 14 residues. Looked up from germline, CDR1 is LNHDA and CDR2 is SQIVND (reference sequence). The CDR3 here is CASSPRAVQETQYF. CDR3 sequence (DNA): TGTGCCAGTAGTCCGCGGGCCGTCCAAGAGACCCAGTACTTC.

In this sample, this clonotype turned up many times. The chain recombines TRBV6-1 with TRBJ1-2; 8 bases are shared with TRBD1. The CDR3 totals 14 residues. Germline V lookup: CDR1 MNHNS, CDR2 SASEGT. Trimming cost V 6 bases and J 5 bases; bases outside gene matches: 8. The CDR3, as DNA: TGTGCCAGCAGCAAGGCAGGGGGCAAATATGGCTACACCTTC. As protein: CASSKAGGKYGYTF.

Turning to this clonotype: With a much larger clone just one base away, this may be a read error. This rearrangement joins TRBV3-1 to TRBJ2-3; D is ambiguous. The J call is in doubt because the DNA end fits TRBJ2-7 better. The CDR3 is 16 amino acids. The germline V gene has CDR1 LGHDT and CDR2 YNNKEL (reference sequence). Here the CDR3 DNA reads TGTGCCAGCAGCCAATTCGTTATGGCACCCTCCTACGAGCAGTACTTC. Protein product: CASSQFVMAPSYEQYF.

This chain uses TRBV20-1 with TRBJ2-7, with 11 bases that match TRBD2. The germline gives CDR1 DFQATT, CDR2 SNEGSKA (reference sequence). This CDR3 region has 16 residues. The trim removed 0 bases at V and 4 bases at J, leaving 8 bases unmatched. The CDR3 is CSARDFGLAGGYEQYF. In nucleotides, the CDR3 is TGCAGTGCTAGAGATTTCGGTCTAGCGGGAGGATACGAGCAGTACTTC.